Listed below are T cell receptor beta chains from one sample, sequenced in a study of CD8+ T cells in alopecia areata. Sequencing was performed with immunoSEQ multiplex PCR; in TCRdb, only in-frame clones are kept and a portion is missing. The sample yields more than 200,000 clones, less than 80% seen once. The source was CD4+ T cells sorted from blood, collected at week 0. Source of these receptors: a human donor with alopecia areata. Each CDR3 is given with its conserved first and last residue. The order of the fields is D gene, J gene, clone size, V gene, CDR3 protein, CDR3 DNA. A D gene is named only where the DNA matches it firmly. Clone sizes are given selectively: once, few, many, or a class where the clone is expanded.

>-|TRBJ1-1|-|TRBV29-1
CSVLDGGKTEAFF
TGCAGCGTCCTAGACGGGGGGAAGACTGAAGCTTTCTTT
>-|TRBJ1-6|-|TRBV30
CAWSGRNSPLHF
TGTGCCTGGAGTGGAAGAAATTCACCCCTCCACTTT
>TRBD1|TRBJ1-6|-|TRBV5-1
CASTPGTEDSPLHF
TGCGCCAGCACCCCCGGGACAGAGGATTCACCCCTCCACTTT
>-|TRBJ2-1|-|TRBV19
CASSIAGGPLNEQFF
TGTGCCAGTAGTATAGCCGGGGGGCCTCTTAATGAGCAGTTCTTC
>-|TRBJ1-2|-|TRBV29-1
CSVGNMRDLVYGYTF
TGCAGCGTTGGAAATATGAGGGATCTAGTCTATGGCTACACCTTC
>-|TRBJ2-2|-|TRBV5-4
CASSLAGRGDTGELFF
TGTGCCAGCAGCTTGGCAGGTCGGGGAGACACCGGGGAGCTGTTTTTT
>-|TRBJ1-4|-|TRBV7-9
CASSGGGKLFF
TGTGCCAGCAGCGGTGGGGGAAAACTGTTTTTT
>-|TRBJ2-3|-|TRBV15
CATTMGRRTDTQYF
TGTGCCACCACTATGGGCAGGCGCACAGATACGCAGTATTTT
>-|TRBJ2-7|few|TRBV6-5
CASSYSSWTIPYEQYF
TGTGCCAGCAGTTACTCGAGCTGGACTATACCCTACGAGCAGTACTTC
>-|TRBJ2-1|-|TRBV29-1
CSAQTGNEQFF
TGCAGCGCCCAAACTGGCAATGAGCAGTTCTTC
>TRBD2|TRBJ2-5|-|TRBV5-4
CASSGGLAGGRETQYF
TGTGCCAGCAGCGGAGGACTAGCGGGGGGGCGGGAGACCCAGTACTTC
>-|TRBJ1-2|-|TRBV30
CAWRGTAHYGYTF
TGTGCCTGGAGGGGAACAGCGCACTATGGCTACACCTTC
>-|TRBJ1-2|-|TRBV29-1
CRSPPTGRYGYTF
TGCAGATCCCCTCCTACAGGGCGGTATGGCTACACCTTC
>-|TRBJ2-6|-|TRBV2
CASSLRESWSGANVLTF
TGTGCCAGCAGTTTGCGGGAATCATGGTCTGGGGCCAACGTCCTGACTTTC
>-|TRBJ2-7|few|TRBV6-1
CASGPGGFYEQYF
TGTGCCAGCGGCCCAGGAGGGTTCTACGAGCAGTACTTC
>-|TRBJ2-5|-|TRBV23-1
CASSLPNRHLETQYF
TGCGCCAGCAGTCTCCCAAACAGGCACTTAGAGACCCAGTACTTC
>-|TRBJ2-2|few|TRBV29-1
CSTSGVVDTGELFF
TGCAGCACGTCCGGGGTTGTCGACACCGGGGAGCTGTTTTTT
>TRBD1|TRBJ1-1|-|TRBV30
CAWRPGQGMNTEAFF
TGTGCCTGGAGACCGGGACAGGGCATGAACACTGAAGCTTTCTTT
>TRBD2|TRBJ2-5|-|TRBV11-2
CASSGSGGTQETQYF
TGTGCCAGCAGCGGTAGCGGGGGGACTCAAGAGACCCAGTACTTC
>-|TRBJ2-5|-|TRBV5-1
CASSLGGLQETQYF
TGCGCCAGCAGCTTGGGTGGACTCCAAGAGACCCAGTACTTC
>TRBD1|TRBJ1-2|once|TRBV29-1
CSVGTGNYGYTF
TGCAGCGTTGGGACAGGGAATTATGGCTACACCTTC
>-|TRBJ1-2|-|TRBV5-6
CASSLVGGGYTF
TGTGCCAGCAGCTTGGTTGGCGGAGGCTACACCTTC
>TRBD1|TRBJ1-5|once|TRBV5-6
CASSLWDSYSPQHF
TGTGCCAGCAGCTTATGGGACAGTTACTCCCCCCAGCATTTT
>TRBD1|TRBJ2-7|-|TRBV6-5
CASSRSGTGGYEQYF
TGTGCCAGCAGTCGGTCCGGGACAGGGGGCTACGAGCAGTACTTC
>TRBD1|TRBJ2-3|-|TRBV10-3
CAIRPGQENTDTQYF
TGTGCCATCAGGCCGGGACAGGAGAACACAGATACGCAGTATTTT
>TRBD1|TRBJ1-6|few|TRBV5-1
CASRTGRSPLHF
TGCGCCAGCCGGACAGGGAGGTCACCCCTCCACTTT
>-|TRBJ2-5|-|TRBV5-1
CASSLGGEETQYF
TGCGCCAGCAGCTTAGGAGGGGAAGAGACCCAGTACTTC
>-|TRBJ2-7|few|TRBV4-1
CASSYGGRSSSYEQYF
TGCGCCAGCAGCTATGGGGGCCGGTCGAGCTCCTACGAGCAGTACTTC
>TRBD1|TRBJ2-7|-|TRBV11-2
CASSFGQGRTEYF
TGTGCCAGCAGCTTCGGACAGGGTAGAACGGAGTACTTC
>-|TRBJ1-6|-|TRBV23-1
CASSHLGGGDSPLHF
TGCGCCAGCAGTCACCTAGGGGGAGGAGATTCACCCCTCCACTTT
>-|TRBJ1-6|-|TRBV7-2
CASSSELERPNSPLHF
TGTGCCAGCAGCTCCGAGTTAGAACGGCCAAATTCACCCCTCCACTTT
>TRBD2|TRBJ2-5|-|TRBV5-1
CASSPGRTSGVETQYF
TGCGCCAGCAGCCCAGGGAGGACTAGCGGGGTGGAGACCCAGTACTTC
>TRBD1|TRBJ1-2|-|TRBV7-3
CASSLDRAGYGYTF
TGTGCCAGCAGCTTGGACAGGGCAGGGTATGGCTACACCTTC
>TRBD2|TRBJ2-5|-|TRBV29-1
CSVEVSSGVGATQYF
TGCAGCGTTGAAGTCTCTAGCGGGGTGGGGGCGACCCAGTACTTC
>-|TRBJ2-1|-|TRBV29-1
CSMVGLLNEQFF
TGCAGTATGGTGGGTCTCCTCAATGAGCAGTTCTTC
>-|TRBJ2-7|few|TRBV29-1
CSALGGAEQYF
TGCAGCGCCCTAGGGGGGGCCGAGCAGTACTTC
>-|TRBJ1-1|-|TRBV6-5
CASSYARFSGLTEAFF
TGTGCCAGCAGTTACGCTCGTTTCTCAGGGCTCACTGAAGCTTTCTTT
>-|TRBJ1-1|-|TRBV4-1
CASSQITGMNTEAFF
TGCGCCAGCAGCCAGATAACAGGGATGAACACTGAAGCTTTCTTT
>-|TRBJ2-1|few|TRBV29-1
CSARSAEQFF
TGCAGCGCCCGGAGCGCGGAGCAGTTCTTC
>-|TRBJ1-6|-|TRBV7-9
CASSSSPTGVTPLHF
TGTGCCAGCAGCTCCTCCCCGACAGGCGTAACACCCCTCCACTTT
>-|TRBJ2-3|-|TRBV7-2
CASSRLADTQYF
TGTGCCAGCAGTCGACTAGCAGATACGCAGTATTTT
>-|TRBJ2-2|-|TRBV29-1
CSVESTSGTGELFF
TGCAGCGTCGAGAGCACATCGGGTACCGGGGAGCTGTTTTTT
>TRBD2|TRBJ2-3|-|TRBV7-2
CASSFSGGPTDTQYF
TGTGCCAGCAGCTTTAGCGGGGGGCCTACAGATACGCAGTATTTT
>TRBD1|TRBJ2-5|-|TRBV23-1
CASSQSDRGEETQYF
TGCGCCAGCAGTCAATCTGACAGGGGGGAAGAGACCCAGTACTTC
>-|TRBJ2-7|-|TRBV29-1
CSVEGPGNRYEQYF
TGCAGCGTTGAAGGTCCCGGGAACCGCTACGAGCAGTACTTC